The 26 T cell receptor beta chains below were found in one sample sequenced in a study of T cell changes during pregnancy in multiple sclerosis. Profiling relied on immunoSEQ multiplex PCR, and the TCRdb table lists in-frame clones only, not all of them. The sample has under 45,000 clones, about 92% seen once. The sample here was CD4+ T cells from peripheral blood mononuclear cells, taken in the third trimester of pregnancy. The source of these receptors is a female donor with multiple sclerosis, enrolled in a pregnancy study.

The chain links TRBV5-4 to TRBJ1-5, with TRBD1 as a possible D gene (5 bases). Trimming cost V 0 bases and J 4 bases, with 5 bases left between them. Germline assignment: CDR1 SGHNT and CDR2 YYREEE (reference sequence). The CDR3 spans 13 residues. CDR3 DNA: TGTGCCAGCAGCTTGGCAGGGAATCAGCCCCAGCATTTT. This encodes CASSLAGNQPQHF.

The sample holds a few counts of this clone. This chain links TRBV5-8 with TRBJ1-1; 12 bases map to TRBD1. After removal of 4 bases from V and 1 base from J, the junction contained 8 bases not matched to a gene. This CDR3 spans 17 amino acids. Germline assignment: CDR1 SGHTS and CDR2 YDEGEE. The CDR3 is CASSPLGQGAPNTEAFF. The DNA for the CDR3 is TGTGCCAGCAGCCCATTGGGACAGGGGGCCCCGAACACTGAAGCTTTCTTT.

The sample holds one count of this clone. The V and J genes are TRBV6-1 and TRBJ2-7; D might be TRBD2 (5 bases). Germline V CDR1 and CDR2: MNHNS, SASEGT. Between the trimmed V and J ends, which lost 7 bases and 3 bases, there was a span of 16 bases. There are 14 residues in the CDR3. CDR3: CASILAGFGYEQYF. The CDR3 DNA is TGTGCCAGCATTCTCGCGGGCTTTGGCTACGAGCAGTACTTC.

This clone was observed once. V is TRBV15 and J is TRBJ2-1; TRBD1 matches 12 bases. This CDR3 has 15 residues. V trimming: 5 bases; J trimming: 14 bases; junction bases outside the gene matches: 13. In germline, CDR1 is LNHNV, CDR2 YYDKDF (reference sequence). This CDR3 reads CATSPIGTGGERKFF. CDR3 coding DNA: TGTGCCACCAGCCCCATCGGGACAGGGGGCGAGAGGAAGTTCTTC.

This clone was recorded a few times. J is TRBJ2-7 and V is TRBV6-1; D unresolved. The CDR3 is 12 residues long. The V and J ends lost 1 base and 5 bases respectively, with 6 bases between them. Germline CDR1 reads MNHNS; CDR2 reads SASEGT. As DNA, the CDR3 is TGTGCCAGCAGTGAAGTGCTAGACGAGCAGTACTTC. This encodes CASSEVLDEQYF.

This chain links TRBV7-5 with TRBJ1-1; the table gives TRBD1 as D, unverified against the DNA. TRBV7-5 is recorded as a pseudogene. This CDR3 contains 15 residues. This chain's CDR3 is CVRSLAGHFRAEAFF. CDR3 coding DNA: TGTGTCAGAAGCTTAGCGGGACACTTCAGGGCTGAAGCTTTCTTT.

This chain connects TRBV5-1 to TRBJ2-5, with 12 nucleotides matching TRBD2. TRBJ2-7 explains the end of the DNA better; the J call may be wrong. The CDR3 length is 17 residues. Germline lookup yields CDR1 SGHRS and CDR2 YFSETQ. The CDR3 protein is CASSFGLAGRSSYEQYF. CDR3 sequence (DNA): TGCGCCAGCAGTTTCGGACTAGCGGGGCGAAGCTCCTACGAGCAGTACTTC.

The chain has TRBV7-8 and TRBJ1-5; 9 bases align to TRBD1. Losses at the gene ends were 1 base for V and 7 bases for J; bases not matched to a gene: 5. The CDR3 sequence is 15 residues long. CDR1 and CDR2 from the germline V gene are SGHVS and FQNEAQ. The CDR3, as DNA: TGTGCCAGCAGCTTAGACAGGGGGCCGGGGCAGCCCCAGCATTTT. Protein product: CASSLDRGPGQPQHF.

This clone was seen once. The chain recombines TRBV18 with TRBJ1-5, with no clear D. V lost 3 bases and J 2 bases, leaving 11 bases between the germline ends. Looked up from germline, CDR1 is KGHSH and CDR2 is LQKENI. This CDR3 contains 15 residues. CDR3 DNA: TGTGCCAGCTCACCTCGGGGTGACCGCAATCAGCCCCAGCATTTT. Translating gives CASSPRGDRNQPQHF.

This rearrangement joins TRBV7-2 to TRBJ2-3, with a tentative D call TRBD2 (5 bases). V was clipped by 4 bases and J by 11 bases, with 10 bases between them. CDR1 and CDR2 from the germline V gene are SGHTA and FQGNSA. There are 11 residues in the CDR3. CDR3 region: CASSSGIKQYF. In nucleotides, the CDR3 is TGTGCCAGCAGCTCCGGGATAAAGCAGTATTTT.

This chain links TRBV13 with TRBJ2-7; 9 bases match TRBD1. The length of the CDR3 is 14 residues. Unmatched junction bases numbered 4, after V lost 4 bases and J lost 3 bases. Germline CDR1 reads PRHDT; CDR2 reads FYEKMQ (reference sequence). The CDR3 coding sequence is TGTGCCAGCAGCTATAGGACAGGGGTCTACGAGCAGTACTTC. Translating gives CASSYRTGVYEQYF.

The count of this clone is one. Written as DNA, the CDR3 is TGTGCCAGCAGCCTAAACAGGCAAGAGACCCAGTACTTC. Amino acids: CASSLNRQETQYF. The gene calls are TRBV2 and TRBJ2-5, with D maybe TRBD1 (5 bases). The V end lost 6 bases, the J end lost 2 bases, and 10 bases lay between the germline ends. CDR3 length: 13 residues. Germline V lookup: CDR1 SNHLY, CDR2 FYNNEI.

CDR3 in amino acids: CASSLAPRVNTEAFF. The DNA of the CDR3 is TGTGCCAGCAGCTTAGCCCCCAGGGTGAACACTGAAGCTTTCTTT. V gene TRBV7-8 combines with J gene TRBJ1-1; maybe TRBD1 (5 bases). Germline-derived CDR1 and CDR2 are SGHVS and FQNEAQ. Trimming shortened V by 0 bases and J by 0 bases, and 8 bases separated the two germline ends. The CDR3 is 15 residues long.

As DNA, the CDR3 is TGTGCCAGCAGCCCGCCATCGCGGGGGGGCAGGGGTGAGCAGTTCTTC. Amino acid sequence: CASSPPSRGGRGEQFF. This chain connects TRBV11-2 to TRBJ2-1; TRBD2 agrees at 9 bases. Germline V gene lookup returns CDR1 SGHAT and CDR2 FQNNGV. The V gene end was trimmed by 5 bases and the J gene end by 9 bases; junction bases not matched to a gene: 14. The CDR3 has 16 amino acids. The whole variable domain, filled in from reference TRBV11-2 and TRBJ2-1, reads EAGVAQSPRYKIIEKRQSVAFWCNPISGHATLYWYQQILGQGPKLLIQFQNNGVVDDSQLPKDRFSAERLKGVDSTLKIQPAKLEDSAVYLCASSPPSRGGRGEQFFGPGTRLTVL.

The rearrangement joins TRBV7-9 to TRBJ1-2; 8 positions agree with TRBD1. This CDR3 is built from 17 residues. Germline V lookup: CDR1 SEHNR, CDR2 FQNEAQ (reference sequence). The J segment lost 6 bases and the V segment lost 5 bases, leaving 17 bases of the junction unmatched. The CDR3, as DNA: TGTGCCAGCAGCGTCCTCAAGGGCGACAGGGGTCGGGATGGCTACACCTTC. Its translation is CASSVLKGDRGRDGYTF. Full variable domain (missing parts from reference TRBV7-9 and TRBJ1-2): DTGVSQNPRHKITKRGQNVTFRCDPISEHNRLYWYRQTLGQGPEFLTYFQNEAQLEKSRLLSDRFSAERPKGSFSTLEIQRTEQGDSAMYLCASSVLKGDRGRDGYTFGSGTRLTVV.

This clone was counted a single time. The chain has TRBV4-1 and TRBJ2-3; tentative D call: TRBD1 (6 bases). The CDR3 covers 16 residues. Trimming stripped 2 bases from V and 2 bases from J, with 14 bases between. Germline V lookup: CDR1 MGHRA, CDR2 YSYEKL. The CDR3 region is CASSQPGQGFTDTQYF. The CDR3 coding sequence is TGCGCCAGCAGCCAACCTGGGCAGGGGTTCACAGATACGCAGTATTTT.

V usage is TRBV6-6 and J usage is TRBJ1-2; maybe TRBD1 (5 bases). V lost 6 bases, J lost 3 bases, and 20 bases lay in between. The CDR3 consists of 16 residues. Per the germline V gene, CDR1 is MNHNY and CDR2 is SVGAGI (reference sequence). The CDR3 is CASRLGVDGRDYGYTF. The DNA of the CDR3 is TGTGCCAGCAGATTAGGGGTGGACGGGAGGGACTATGGCTACACCTTC.

V usage is TRBV14 and J usage is TRBJ1-2, with a weak D call TRBD1 (5 bases). The CDR3 length is 13 residues. The V end lost 3 bases, the J end lost 5 bases, and 10 bases lay between the germline ends. The germline V gene encodes CDR1 SGHDN and CDR2 FVKESK. CDR3 residues: CASSQAPGYGYTF. The CDR3 region has the DNA TGTGCCAGCAGCCAGGCCCCAGGGTATGGCTACACCTTC.

This chain joins TRBV7-8 and TRBJ1-2, with TRBD1 identical over 8 bases. Germline V gives CDR1 SGHVS, CDR2 FQNEAQ. The V gene end was trimmed by 4 bases and the J gene end by 3 bases; junction bases not matched to a gene: 16. The CDR3 spans 18 residues. CDR3 sequence (DNA): TGTGCCAGCAGCTCCAATCCTTTAAACAGGGGGGGGTACTATGGCTACACCTTC. This encodes CASSSNPLNRGGYYGYTF.

The gene calls are TRBV5-1 and TRBJ1-1; D is unresolved. V lost 0 bases and J lost 5, with 11 bases in between. The CDR3 totals 14 residues. Germline CDR1 reads SGHRS; CDR2 reads YFSETQ. DNA for the CDR3: TGCGCCAGCAGCTTGGTCGGGGTTAAGACTGAAGCTTTCTTT. Encoded protein: CASSLVGVKTEAFF.

The V call is TRBV27, the J call TRBJ1-1; TRBD1 matches at 8 bases. Losses at the gene ends were 2 bases for V and 4 bases for J; bases not matched to a gene: 3. This CDR3 is built from 14 residues. CDR1 and CDR2 (germline): MNHEY, SMNVEV (reference sequence). CDR3 residues: CASSLRTGITEAFF. The CDR3 DNA reads TGTGCCAGCAGTTTACGGACAGGGATCACTGAAGCTTTCTTT.

The chain recombines TRBV2 with TRBJ1-2; D uncertain. Germline V gives CDR1 SNHLY, CDR2 FYNNEI. V lost 6 bases, J lost 3 bases, and 11 bases lay in between. This CDR3 comprises 13 residues. The CDR3: CASRGSGDYGYTF. The CDR3 DNA reads as TGTGCCAGCAGAGGGTCCGGGGACTATGGCTACACCTTC.

The rearrangement joins TRBV2 to TRBJ1-2; no clear D gene. Germline V gene sequence: CDR1 SNHLY, CDR2 FYNNEI. V lost 4 bases to trimming and J lost 2 bases, with 11 bases between them. The CDR3 is 14 residues long. The CDR3 region is CASSAQANNYGYTF. CDR3 DNA: TGTGCCAGCAGTGCCCAGGCAAACAACTATGGCTACACCTTC.

The CDR3 bases are TGTGCCAGCAGCCTACTCTGGGGGGGACGGAACACTGAAGCTTTCTTT. This sequence encodes CASSLLWGGRNTEAFF. The genes are TRBV9 and TRBJ1-1, with D perhaps matching TRBD1 (5 bases). Trimming removed 4 bases from V and 1 base from J, with 17 bases in between. CDR1 and CDR2 (germline): SGDLS, YYNGEE. This CDR3 is built from 16 residues.

This clone was seen only once. V gene TRBV7-7 combines with J gene TRBJ2-7; 9 bases map to TRBD1. Per the germline V gene, CDR1 is SSHAT and CDR2 is FNYEAQ (reference sequence). The CDR3 sequence is 15 residues long. Trimming at V came to 5 bases and at J to 5 bases, leaving 10 bases not matched to a gene. The chain's CDR3 is CASSPSGQGDHEQYF. CDR3 DNA: TGTGCCAGCAGCCCCTCGGGACAGGGTGACCACGAGCAGTACTTC.

The chain is built from TRBV19 and TRBJ1-5; TRBD1 aligns across 7 bases. Germline V CDR1 and CDR2: LNHDA, SQIVND (reference sequence). CDR3 length: 17 residues. V dropped 2 bases and J dropped 2; count of bases not matched to a gene: 9. In DNA form, the CDR3 reads TGTGCCAGTAGTATACGGACAGGCCAAGGTGGCAATCAGCCCCAGCATTTT. Its translation: CASSIRTGQGGNQPQHF. Drawing the rest from reference TRBV19 and TRBJ1-5, the complete variable domain is DGGITQSPKYLFRKEGQNVTLSCEQNLNHDAMYWYRQDPGQGLRLIYYSQIVNDFQKGDIAEGYSVSREKKESFPLTVTSAQKNPTAFYLCASSIRTGQGGNQPQHFGDGTRLSIL.